The clone carrying this T cell receptor beta chain was seen only a few times. The antigen is unknown. The data belong to a study of T cell repertoires in cytomegalovirus infection. Study-wide context: Indications of both CMV infection and matching HLA type were provided by public TCR beta signatures.

Each CDR3 protein gets one entry after TCRdb re-called the reads with MiXCR. Here the sample spans 350,000 to 550,000 distinct CDR3 sequences, roughly a third being singletons. Study conclusions and caveats: HLA-C-restricted CMV clonotypes gave the most frequent clonotype in two of eight donors. Cumulative frequency of public TCR beta families picked out carriers of CMV plus the relevant HLA.

Trimming stripped 0 bases from V and 0 bases from J, with 6 bases between. Germline CDR1 is MNHEY and CDR2 is SVGAGI. The CDR3 extends over 15 amino acids. The specimen sequenced was PBMCs. This clonotype was sampled from a human donor in good health (CMV status not recorded). Some clones in this sample may be carry-over from other donors' samples. The chain has TRBV6-5 and TRBJ1-5; D is undetermined. As DNA, the CDR3 is TGTGCCAGCAGTTACTCGGCGGCTAGCAATCAGCCCCAGCATTTT. Amino acid sequence: CASSYSAASNQPQHF.